This T cell receptor beta chain was identified in a study of Ad26.COV2.S vaccination and SARS-CoV-2 variants. Study results and limitations: The TCR breadth and depth analyses may have produced an underestimate of total T cell responses.

From germline, CDR1 is GTSNPN and CDR2 SVGIG (reference sequence). Trimming removed 1 base at V and 10 bases at J, with 17 bases between. This CDR3 region has 15 residues. Measured with immunoSEQ multiplex PCR; TCRdb has only the in-frame clones, and not every one. The profile covers 440,000 or so clones, with roughly nine tenths appearing a single time and around 1.6% taken by the ten largest. Stated treatment: some 19 received Ad26.COV2.S at low or high dose, single or two shots; about 5 received placebo; per-sample allocation not given. Sampling happened 63 days after the first vaccine or placebo injection. Points on this clone: What it binds is unknown.

The sample in question was peripheral blood, obtained in a trial of Ad26.COV2.S vaccine versus placebo. The chain employs TRBV30 and TRBJ1-6; possible D gene TRBD1, 6 bases. This receptor was taken from a person between 18 and 65 years old who received the Ad26.COV2.S COVID-19 vaccine or a placebo. In nucleotides, the CDR3 is TGTGCCTGGAGTGCTATGACAGGAGAAAGGTCACCCCTCCACTTT. This sequence encodes CAWSAMTGERSPLHF. Combining the CDR3 with reference TRBV30 and TRBJ1-6 gives the whole variable domain SQTIHQWPATLVQPVGSPLSLECTVEGTSNPNLYWYRQAAGRGLQLLFYSVGIGQISSEVPQNLSASRPQDRQFILSSKKLLLSDSGFYLCAWSAMTGERSPLHFGNGTRLTVT.